Only a few counts were recorded for the clone carrying this TCR beta chain. What it binds is not known. These data originate in a study of early T cells in non-severe SARS-CoV-2 infection. About the study: The input, bulk RNA from unsorted whole blood, was sequenced, and chains were unpaired. Study-wide results and limits: VDJdb matching, biased toward anti-spike CD8 responses, missed private and CD4 specificities.

Individual cDNA molecules were tagged with unique molecular identifiers, the study reported. TCRdb re-derived calls from the 5' RACE reads in MiXCR, one entry per CDR3 protein. Among 70,000 or so distinct CDR3 sequences listed, 12% were seen once. Trimming removed 4 bases from V and 2 bases from J; junction bases left unmatched: 12. Germline values: CDR1 SGHTA, CDR2 FQGNSA. The CDR3 contains 17 residues. Sequenced: whole blood. The TCR originated in an adult who was a healthcare worker with PCR-confirmed SARS-CoV-2 infection or an uninfected control (not recorded which). V usage is TRBV7-2 and J usage is TRBJ2-5, with 8 bases matching TRBD2. In DNA form, the CDR3 reads TGTGCCAGCAGCTGGACGGGGGGGACACCCGCACAAGAGACCCAGTACTTC. Protein sequence: CASSWTGGTPAQETQYF.